Below, one T cell receptor (beta chain) is given with its context. TCRdb's copy holds only in-frame clones and misses some; the assay was immunoSEQ multiplex PCR. The table records tens of thousands of clones, 65% to 80% of them present only once. The sample belongs to a study of radiotherapy plus CTLA-4 blockade in lung cancer. Study information: Objective responses were documented in about 19% of patients, with disease control in roughly 33%.

Unmatched junction bases numbered 8, after V lost 5 bases and J lost 7 bases. The germline V gene encodes CDR1 LGHNT and CDR2 FRNRAP. The CDR3 totals 15 residues. V usage is TRBV12-5 and J usage is TRBJ1-6, with TRBD1 matching 7 bases. The sequencing used peripheral blood, collected from a patient treated with radiotherapy plus ipilimumab. This receptor was obtained from a human donor with non-small cell lung cancer who had a complete response to radiotherapy plus ipilimumab. DNA for the CDR3: TGTGCTAGTGGTGGGTTACAGGGGACCAATTCACCCCTCCACTTT. As protein: CASGGLQGTNSPLHF. Variable domain in full (rest from reference TRBV12-5 and TRBJ1-6): DARVTQTPRHKVTEMGQEVTMRCQPILGHNTVFWYRQTMMQGLELLAYFRNRAPLDDSGMPKDRFSAEMPDATLATLKIQPSEPRDSAVYFCASGGLQGTNSPLHFGNGTRLTVT.